Below, 24 T cell receptor beta chains from the same sample are listed, as sequenced in a study of cytomegalovirus exposure and HLA in healthy donors. The PCR used 60 Vbeta and 13 Jbeta primers. The table came from immunoSEQ multiplex PCR; TCRdb's copy has only in-frame clones and leaves some out. Of approximately 100,000 clones listed, 65% to 80% are singletons. The sample taken for sequencing was PBMCs. All receptors come from a female donor in good health and CMV-seronegative.

A few counts support this clone. This rearrangement joins TRBV5-1 to TRBJ1-1; TRBD1 matches 7 bases. Germline values: CDR1 SGHRS, CDR2 YFSETQ. The CDR3 is made up of 14 amino acids. V shed 6 bases and J 3 bases; nucleotides not matched to a gene: 8. The CDR3 coding sequence is TGCGCCAGCAACTTTGTCGGACAGGACACTGAAGCTTTCTTT. Amino acid sequence: CASNFVGQDTEAFF.

The rearrangement joins TRBV4-2 to TRBJ1-2, with D possibly being TRBD1 (6 bases). Germline lookup yields CDR1 LGHNA and CDR2 YNFKEQ. Trimming shortened V by 3 bases and J by 8 bases, and 7 bases separated the two germline ends. The CDR3 is 11 residues long. Written as DNA, the CDR3 is TGTGCCAGCAGCCAGGGGACAGGCTACACCTTC. Amino acid sequence: CASSQGTGYTF.

This clone has more than one count but fewer than ten. This chain uses TRBV9 with TRBJ1-5; D is ambiguous. Germline V gene data show CDR1 as SGDLS and CDR2 as YYNGEE. V was trimmed by 6 bases and J by 6 bases, leaving 7 bases between them. This CDR3 spans 11 amino acids. The CDR3 bases are TGTGCCAGCATTTCGAGTCAGCCCCAGCATTTT. This sequence encodes CASISSQPQHF.

This clone appeared once. This chain connects TRBV5-1 to TRBJ1-2; 8 bases line up with TRBD1. The J segment lost 4 bases and the V segment lost 4 bases, leaving 9 bases of the junction unmatched. Germline V gene sequence: CDR1 SGHRS, CDR2 YFSETQ. The CDR3 is 15 amino acids. The CDR3 bases are TGCGCCAGCAGCCCGGACAGGGATTGGGTCTATGGCTACACCTTC. Translation: CASSPDRDWVYGYTF.

The chain is built from TRBV5-1 and TRBJ2-7, with TRBD1 identical over 7 bases. The ends lost 1 base at V and 1 base at J; junction bases unmatched: 5. Germline assignment: CDR1 SGHRS and CDR2 YFSETQ. This CDR3 has 15 residues. Here the CDR3 reads CASSLLGTASYEQYF. The CDR3 bases are TGCGCCAGCAGCTTGTTGGGGACAGCATCCTACGAGCAGTACTTC.

V and J are TRBV7-8 and TRBJ1-2; D gene uncertain. The CDR3 contains 15 residues. Germline lookup yields CDR1 SGHVS and CDR2 FQNEAQ. The ends were cut back, 1 base at V and 3 bases at J, with 12 bases in the middle. This CDR3 reads CASSLGQLGDYGYTF. In nucleotides, the CDR3 is TGTGCCAGCAGCTTAGGCCAACTGGGCGACTATGGCTACACCTTC. Based on the CDR3 plus reference TRBV7-8 and TRBJ1-2, the full variable domain is GAGVSQSPRYKVAKRGQDVALRCDPISGHVSLFWYQQALGQGPEFLTYFQNEAQLDKSGLPSDRFFAERPEGSVSTLKIQRTQQEDSAVYLCASSLGQLGDYGYTFGSGTRLTVV.

This chain connects TRBV6-1 to TRBJ1-1, with 8 nucleotides matching TRBD1. The CDR3 has 13 amino acids. CDR1 is MNHNS, CDR2 SASEGT, per germline. Trimming at V came to 6 bases and at J to 4 bases, leaving 4 bases not matched to a gene. The CDR3 nucleotides are TGTGCCAGCAGAGTAACAGGGGGCACTGAAGCTTTCTTT. This gives the protein CASRVTGGTEAFF.

The chain joins TRBV28 to TRBJ2-5; 7 nucleotides line up with TRBD2. The CDR3 covers 16 residues. V lost 2 bases, J lost 3 bases, and 9 bases stayed unmatched. Germline CDR1 is MDHEN and CDR2 is SYDVKM. The CDR3 loop reads CASSLNPLGGKETQYF. The CDR3 bases are TGTGCCAGCAGTTTAAATCCCCTCGGGGGGAAAGAGACCCAGTACTTC.

The genes are TRBV6-1 and TRBJ1-3; a possible D gene is TRBD1 (5 bases). Trimming took off 0 bases at V and 4 bases at J, with 13 bases between the two ends. Germline CDR1 is MNHNS and CDR2 is SASEGT. CDR3 length: 16 amino acids. DNA of the CDR3: TGTGCCAGCAGTGAAGCTGGGGGGACCGGGGGAAACACCATATATTTT. Amino acids: CASSEAGGTGGNTIYF.

The rearrangement uses TRBV27 and TRBJ1-1; D remains ambiguous. CDR3 length equals 14 residues. V was clipped by 6 bases and J by 2 bases, with 13 bases between them. Looked up from germline, CDR1 is MNHEY and CDR2 is SMNVEV (reference sequence). In DNA, the CDR3 is TGTGCCAGCAGCCAAACGCGGGTCAACACTGAAGCTTTCTTT. It codes for CASSQTRVNTEAFF.

J is TRBJ2-3 and V is TRBV7-9, with 8 bases lining up with TRBD2. V lost 1 base, J lost 7 bases, and 7 bases stayed unmatched. Germline CDR1 reads SEHNR; CDR2 reads FQNEAQ (reference sequence). There are 15 residues in the CDR3. Here the CDR3 DNA reads TGTGCCAGCAGCTTAGGCGGTAGCGGGGTCAATACGCAGTATTTT. This encodes CASSLGGSGVNTQYF.

This rearrangement joins TRBV19 to TRBJ2-7; perhaps TRBD2 as D (6 bases). V lost 6 bases, J lost 1 base, and 19 bases lay in between. The CDR3 totals 16 residues. Germline-derived CDR1 and CDR2 are LNHDA and SQIVND (reference sequence). The CDR3 here is CASSSGLWGGSYEQYF. Written as DNA, the CDR3 is TGTGCCAGTAGCTCGGGACTCTGGGGTGGATCCTACGAGCAGTACTTC.

The chain is built from TRBV2 and TRBJ2-5; tentative D call: TRBD2 (7 bases). V lost 7 bases and J 4 bases, leaving 13 bases between the germline ends. The CDR3 spans 13 residues. The germline gives CDR1 SNHLY, CDR2 FYNNEI. The CDR3 reads CASNRGAGETQYF. The CDR3 DNA follows: TGTGCCAGCAACCGGGGGGCGGGAGAGACCCAGTACTTC.

This clone was observed a few times. Here the CDR3 reads CATPGLGTGELFF. In DNA, the CDR3 is TGTGCCACCCCAGGGTTGGGCACCGGGGAGCTGTTTTTT. The chain has TRBV6-1 and TRBJ2-2, with TRBD1 as a possible D gene (5 bases). The germline gives CDR1 MNHNS, CDR2 SASEGT. CDR3 size: 13 residues. V dropped 10 bases and J dropped 4 bases, with 13 bases sitting between them.

With respect to this clone: One end of the junction is discordant with germline, which a read error may explain. The CDR3 nucleotides read TGTTCCAGCAGCGCCGGGGTCACTGAGCAGTTCTTC. Encoded protein: CSSSAGVTEQFF. The chain employs TRBV7-9 and TRBJ2-1; possible D gene TRBD2, 5 bases. The CDR3 consists of 12 residues. Germline CDR1 is SEHNR and CDR2 is FQNEAQ (reference sequence).

This chain uses TRBV19 with TRBJ1-6, with D possibly being TRBD1 (6 bases). The ends were cut back, 0 bases at V and 6 bases at J, with 6 bases in the middle. Germline V gene data show CDR1 as LNHDA and CDR2 as SQIVND (reference sequence). The length of the CDR3 is 14 residues. The CDR3 nucleotides read TGTGCCAGTAGTATAGACAGGGGTAATTCACCCCTCCACTTT. Translating it yields CASSIDRGNSPLHF.

This chain connects TRBV23-1 to TRBJ2-2; tentatively, D is TRBD1 (5 bases). TRBV23-1 belongs to the ORF category, with a function that is uncertain. Trimming stripped 0 bases from V and 3 bases from J, with 17 bases between. The CDR3 spans 18 residues. The CDR3 spells CASSQSYQGPADTGELFF. As DNA, the CDR3 is TGCGCCAGCAGTCAATCGTATCAGGGTCCGGCGGACACCGGGGAGCTGTTTTTT.

The chain carries TRBV7-2 and TRBJ1-2; D gene ambiguous. The CDR3 has 15 amino acids. The V gene lost 5 bases and the J gene lost 8 bases, with 21 bases spanning the gap. The germline V gene encodes CDR1 SGHTA and CDR2 FQGNSA. The CDR3 protein is CASSTVGRIGGGYTF. The CDR3 DNA sequence: TGTGCCAGCAGCACCGTCGGCCGGATAGGCGGGGGCTACACCTTC.

The genes are TRBV5-6 and TRBJ2-1, with 7 nucleotides matching TRBD2. The CDR3 consists of 15 residues. V trimming: 0 bases; J trimming: 8 bases; junction bases outside the gene matches: 8. Germline-derived CDR1 and CDR2 are SGHDT and YYEEEE. In nucleotides, the CDR3 is TGTGCCAGCAGCTTGGTCGGCGGGGAGGGAGATGAGCAGTTCTTC. This translates into CASSLVGGEGDEQFF.

The table lists this clone with a count of one. The chain combines TRBV25-1 with TRBJ1-4, with D perhaps TRBD1 (5 bases). Deletions cut 3 bases from V and 3 bases from J, with 11 bases between. The CDR3 has 15 residues. Germline V gives CDR1 MGHDK, CDR2 SYGVNS. The CDR3 DNA reads TGTGCCAGCAGTGAGGGGGGGACGTCTAATGAAAAACTGTTTTTT. The encoded protein is CASSEGGTSNEKLFF. The variable domain in full, completed from reference TRBV25-1 and TRBJ1-4, reads EADIYQTPRYLVIGTGKKITLECSQTMGHDKMYWYQQDPGMELHLIHYSYGVNSTEKGDLSSESTVSRIRTEHFPLTLESARPSHTSQYLCASSEGGTSNEKLFFGSGTQLSVL.

This sequence joins TRBV29-1 and TRBJ1-1; the D gene is possibly TRBD1 (6 bases). V was clipped by 7 bases and J by 0 bases, with 12 bases between them. The CDR3 sequence is 13 residues long. Germline V gene data show CDR1 as SQVTM and CDR2 as ANQGSEA. This CDR3 reads CSARDRLNTEAFF. In nucleotides, the CDR3 is TGCAGCGCCCGAGACAGGTTGAACACTGAAGCTTTCTTT. The full variable domain, with the rest looked up from reference TRBV29-1 and TRBJ1-1, is SAVISQKPSRDICQRGTSLTIQCQVDSQVTMMFWYRQQPGQSLTLIATANQGSEATYESGFVIDKFPISRPNLTFSTLTVSNMSPEDSSIYLCSARDRLNTEAFFGQGTRLTVV.

The chain carries TRBV18 and TRBJ2-1; TRBD2 matches 15 bases. With 2 bases clipped from V and 7 bases from J, the junction kept 9 bases outside the gene matches. The CDR3 length is 18 residues. Germline loops: CDR1 KGHSH, CDR2 LQKENI. The CDR3 region has the DNA TGTGCCAGCTCACCAAGGACTAGCGGGGGGGCCCCATTTAATGAGCAGTTCTTC. Residues: CASSPRTSGGAPFNEQFF.

Regarding this clone: Relative to the germline gene, one junction end is altered; a read error may explain this. This sequence joins TRBV7-9 and TRBJ1-5; D is undetermined. Germline CDR1 reads SEHNR; CDR2 reads FQNEAQ (reference sequence). The CDR3 consists of 13 residues. In DNA form, the CDR3 reads TGTTCCAGCACCATGGACTCGGTTCAGCCCCAGCATTTT. Translating gives CSSTMDSVQPQHF.

CDR3 sequence (DNA): TGTGCCAGCAGCGTAGCTATCACAGATACGCAGTATTTT. Translating it yields CASSVAITDTQYF. This chain links TRBV9 with TRBJ2-3; D is uncertain. The V end lost 0 bases, the J end lost 2 bases, and 4 bases lay between the germline ends. Looked up from germline, CDR1 is SGDLS and CDR2 is YYNGEE. There are 13 residues in the CDR3.